The 8 T cell receptor beta chains listed next were all sequenced from one sample in a study of blood T cells in healthy people across ages. Combining a sample-barcoded 5' primer with a J-beta primer mix, a second PCR ran for roughly 7 to 12 cycles. MiXCR, run by TCRdb on the 5' RACE reads, gives a single entry per CDR3 protein. The sample has around 1,600,000 distinct CDR3 sequences; approximately 39% are singletons. The sequenced sample was blood. The receptor set was obtained from a woman aged 18-29 years in good health.

This clonotype was seen only a few times. The V call is TRBV7-2, the J call TRBJ2-5, with a possible D match to TRBD1 (5 bases). The V and J ends lost 1 base and 1 base respectively, with 13 bases between them. The CDR3 covers 16 residues. Germline V gene data show CDR1 as SGHTA and CDR2 as FQGNSA. CDR3 sequence reads: CASSLVGAQTQETQYF. The CDR3 region has the DNA TGTGCCAGCAGCTTAGTAGGGGCTCAGACCCAAGAGACCCAGTACTTC.

The CDR3 sequence: CSALRGRPSTDTQYF. The CDR3 DNA reads as TGCAGTGCGCTACGGGGGCGACCAAGCACAGATACGCAGTATTTT. This sequence joins TRBV20-1 and TRBJ2-3; D is perhaps TRBD1 or TRBD2 (6 bases each). Germline CDR1 reads DFQATT; CDR2 reads SNEGSKA (reference sequence). The CDR3 runs to 15 residues. The ends were cut back, 6 bases at V and 0 bases at J, with 16 bases in the middle.

V and J are TRBV2 and TRBJ2-7, with 7 bases aligning to TRBD1. From germline, CDR1 is SNHLY and CDR2 FYNNEI. After removal of 6 bases from V and 2 bases from J, the junction contained 7 bases not matched to a gene. The CDR3 is made up of 14 amino acids. The CDR3 sequence is CASRITGVTYEQYF. Here the CDR3 DNA reads TGTGCCAGCAGGATAACAGGGGTCACCTACGAGCAGTACTTC.

The chain combines TRBV6-6 with TRBJ2-5, with D possibly TRBD2 on 5 matching bases. The ends were cut back, 5 bases at V and 1 base at J, with 17 bases in the middle. Germline CDR1 and CDR2: MNHNY and SVGAGI (reference sequence). The length of the CDR3 is 16 residues. The CDR3, as DNA: TGTGCCAGCAGTCGACGATCGGGCGGGTCCCAAGAGACCCAGTACTTC. Translating gives CASSRRSGGSQETQYF.

The V call is TRBV5-1, the J call TRBJ1-2, with TRBD1 identical over 7 bases. This CDR3 contains 15 residues. Germline V lookup: CDR1 SGHRS, CDR2 YFSETQ. Trimming cost V 0 bases and J 2 bases; bases outside gene matches: 4. CDR3: CASSLVPGQNYGYTF. The CDR3 coding sequence is TGCGCCAGCAGCTTGGTCCCGGGACAGAACTATGGCTACACCTTC.

This clonotype was found a few times. The chain links TRBV2 to TRBJ2-1; either TRBD1 or TRBD2 may fit D (5 bases each). V shed 10 bases and J shed 3 bases, with 16 bases lying between them. The CDR3 runs to 14 residues. Germline CDR1 is SNHLY and CDR2 is FYNNEI. The CDR3 DNA is TGTGCCACTACCGAGGGGCTAAGCTACAATGAGCAGTTCTTC. Its translation: CATTEGLSYNEQFF. The full variable domain, with the rest looked up from reference TRBV2 and TRBJ2-1, is EPEVTQTPSHQVTQMGQEVILRCVPISNHLYFYWYRQILGQKVEFLVSFYNNEISEKSEIFDDQFSVERPDGSNFTLKIRSTKLEDSAMYFCATTEGLSYNEQFFGPGTRLTVL.

V and J are TRBV4-3 and TRBJ2-1; the D is unclear. Germline V gives CDR1 LGHNA, CDR2 YSLEER. Trimming shortened V by 0 bases and J by 8 bases, and 5 bases separated the two germline ends. This CDR3 region has 12 residues. CDR3: CASSQDWDEQFF. The CDR3 DNA sequence: TGCGCCAGCAGCCAAGACTGGGATGAGCAGTTCTTC.

This clonotype was picked up a small number of times. V usage is TRBV20-1 and J usage is TRBJ2-1; D is ambiguous. The CDR3 spans 12 residues. V lost 2 bases and J 6 bases, leaving 8 bases between the germline ends. Germline assignment: CDR1 DFQATT and CDR2 SNEGSKA (reference sequence). DNA for the CDR3: TGCAGTGCTAGATTTAATGGCAATGAGCAGTTCTTC. Its protein is CSARFNGNEQFF.